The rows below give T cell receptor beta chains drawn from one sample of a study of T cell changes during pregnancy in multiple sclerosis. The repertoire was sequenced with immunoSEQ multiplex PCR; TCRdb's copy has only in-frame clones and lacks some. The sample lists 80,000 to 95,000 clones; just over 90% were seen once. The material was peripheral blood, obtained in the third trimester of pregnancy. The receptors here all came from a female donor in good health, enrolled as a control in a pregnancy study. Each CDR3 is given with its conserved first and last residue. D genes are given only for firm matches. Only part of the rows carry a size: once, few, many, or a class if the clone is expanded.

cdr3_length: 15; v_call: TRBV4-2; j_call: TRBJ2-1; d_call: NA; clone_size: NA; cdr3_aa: CASSQEGGSNNEQFF; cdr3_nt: TGTGCCAGCAGCCAAGAAGGAGGGAGTAACAATGAGCAGTTCTTC
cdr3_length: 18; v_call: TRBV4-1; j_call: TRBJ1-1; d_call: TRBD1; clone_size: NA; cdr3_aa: CASSQQPTTGGLNTEAFF; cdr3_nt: TGCGCCAGCAGCCAGCAACCAACGACAGGGGGTCTGAACACTGAAGCTTTCTTT
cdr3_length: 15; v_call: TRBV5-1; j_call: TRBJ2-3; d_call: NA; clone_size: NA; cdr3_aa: CASSLRDGGTDTQYF; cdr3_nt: TGCGCCAGCAGCCTCAGGGATGGGGGCACAGATACGCAGTATTTT
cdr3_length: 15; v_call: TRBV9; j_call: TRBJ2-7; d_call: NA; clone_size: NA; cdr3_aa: CASSVSTGTTYEQYF; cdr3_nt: TGTGCCAGCAGCGTGTCCACAGGGACCACCTACGAGCAGTACTTC
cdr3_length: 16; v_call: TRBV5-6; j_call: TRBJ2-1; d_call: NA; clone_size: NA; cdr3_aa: CASSLVAEGSYNEQFF; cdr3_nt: TGTGCCAGCAGCTTGGTTGCGGAAGGCTCCTACAATGAGCAGTTCTTC
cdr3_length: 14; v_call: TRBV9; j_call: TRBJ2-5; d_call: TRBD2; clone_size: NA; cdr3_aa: CASSPWTRPETQYF; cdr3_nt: TGTGCCAGCAGCCCCTGGACTAGACCAGAGACCCAGTACTTC
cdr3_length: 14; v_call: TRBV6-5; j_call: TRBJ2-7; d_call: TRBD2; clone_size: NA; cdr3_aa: CASSPGTNSYEQYF; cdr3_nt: TGTGCCAGCAGTCCCGGGACTAACTCCTACGAGCAGTACTTC
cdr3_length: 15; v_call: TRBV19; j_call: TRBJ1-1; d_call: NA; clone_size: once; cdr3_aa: CASSIVGRVGTEAFF; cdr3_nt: TGTGCCAGTAGTATTGTAGGCAGGGTTGGCACTGAAGCTTTCTTT
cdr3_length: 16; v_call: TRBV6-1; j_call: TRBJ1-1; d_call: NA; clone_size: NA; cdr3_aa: CASSEAREGWDTEAFF; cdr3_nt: TGTGCCAGCAGTGAAGCGAGGGAGGGGTGGGACACTGAAGCTTTCTTT
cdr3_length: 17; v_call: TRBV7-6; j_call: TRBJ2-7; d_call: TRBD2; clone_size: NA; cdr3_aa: CASSRGTSGSGGGEQYF; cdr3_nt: TGTGCCAGCAGCAGAGGGACTAGCGGGAGTGGGGGCGGCGAGCAGTACTTC
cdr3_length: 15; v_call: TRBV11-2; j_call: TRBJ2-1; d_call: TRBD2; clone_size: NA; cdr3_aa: CASSYGTSGVNEQFF; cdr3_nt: TGTGCCAGCAGCTACGGGACTAGCGGTGTCAATGAGCAGTTCTTC
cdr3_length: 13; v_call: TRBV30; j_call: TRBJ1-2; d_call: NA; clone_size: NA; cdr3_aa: CAWSAGQGYGYTF; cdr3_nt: TGTGCCTGGAGTGCCGGGCAGGGGTATGGCTACACCTTC
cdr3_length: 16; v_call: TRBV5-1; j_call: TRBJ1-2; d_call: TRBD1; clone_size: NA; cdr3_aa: CASSWNPGQGAEGYTF; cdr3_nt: TGCGCCAGCAGCTGGAACCCTGGACAGGGGGCCGAGGGCTACACCTTC
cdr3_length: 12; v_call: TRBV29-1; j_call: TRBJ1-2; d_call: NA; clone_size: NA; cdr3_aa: CSVTGTYYGYTF; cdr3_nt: TGCAGCGTGACCGGGACATACTATGGCTACACCTTC
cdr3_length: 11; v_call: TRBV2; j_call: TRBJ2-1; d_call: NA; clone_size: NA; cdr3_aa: CASRELNEQFF; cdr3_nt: TGTGCCAGTAGGGAGCTCAATGAGCAGTTCTTC
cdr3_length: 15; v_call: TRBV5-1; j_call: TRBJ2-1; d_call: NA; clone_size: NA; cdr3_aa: CASSLKIGGANEQFF; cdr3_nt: TGCGCCAGCAGCTTGAAGATTGGAGGTGCAAATGAGCAGTTCTTC
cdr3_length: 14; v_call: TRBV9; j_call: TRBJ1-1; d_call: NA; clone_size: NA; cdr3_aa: CASLPGTLGTEAFF; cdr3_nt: TGTGCCAGCCTCCCGGGTACGCTGGGCACTGAAGCTTTCTTT
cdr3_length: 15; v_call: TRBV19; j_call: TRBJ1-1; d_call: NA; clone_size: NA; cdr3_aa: CASSIGPGRSTEAFF; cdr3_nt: TGTGCCAGTAGTATAGGCCCGGGAAGGAGTACTGAAGCTTTCTTT
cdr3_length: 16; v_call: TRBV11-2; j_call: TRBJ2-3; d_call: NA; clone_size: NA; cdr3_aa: CASSFPEAEPTDTQYF; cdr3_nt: TGTGCCAGCAGCTTCCCCGAGGCGGAGCCGACAGATACGCAGTATTTT
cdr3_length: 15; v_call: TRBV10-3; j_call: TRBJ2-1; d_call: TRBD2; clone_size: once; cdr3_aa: CAISEGWEGHNEQFF; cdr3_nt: TGTGCCATCAGTGAGGGGTGGGAGGGACACAATGAGCAGTTCTTC
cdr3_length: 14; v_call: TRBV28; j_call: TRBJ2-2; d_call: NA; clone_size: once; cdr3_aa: CASSLRRSTGELFF; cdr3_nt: TGTGCCAGCAGTCTGCGGCGCAGCACCGGGGAGCTGTTTTTT
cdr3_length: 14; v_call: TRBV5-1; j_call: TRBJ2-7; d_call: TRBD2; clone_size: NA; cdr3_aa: CASSQRTSDYEQYF; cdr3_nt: TGCGCCAGCAGCCAGAGGACTAGCGACTACGAGCAGTACTTC
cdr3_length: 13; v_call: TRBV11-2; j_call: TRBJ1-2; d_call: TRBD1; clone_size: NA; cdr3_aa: CASSSTGGGGYTF; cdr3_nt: TGTGCCAGCAGCTCCACAGGGGGCGGCGGCTACACCTTC
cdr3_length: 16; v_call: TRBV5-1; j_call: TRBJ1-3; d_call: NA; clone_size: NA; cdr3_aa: CASSSSGSSSGNTIYF; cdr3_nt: TGCGCCAGCAGCTCGTCCGGGAGCTCTTCTGGAAACACCATATATTTT
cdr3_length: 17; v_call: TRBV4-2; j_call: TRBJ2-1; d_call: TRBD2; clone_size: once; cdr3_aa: CASSHNLRLAGRSEQFF; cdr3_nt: TGTGCCAGCAGCCACAACTTGCGGCTAGCGGGACGGAGTGAGCAGTTCTTC
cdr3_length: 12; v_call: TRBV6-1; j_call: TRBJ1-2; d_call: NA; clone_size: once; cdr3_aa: CASSEGQGGYTF; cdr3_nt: TGTGCCAGCAGTGAGGGACAAGGAGGCTACACCTTC
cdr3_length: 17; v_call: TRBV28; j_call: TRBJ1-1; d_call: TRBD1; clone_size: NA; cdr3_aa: CASIKRNRGQLNTEAFF; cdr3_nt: TGTGCCAGCATCAAGAGGAACAGGGGGCAGTTGAACACTGAAGCTTTCTTT
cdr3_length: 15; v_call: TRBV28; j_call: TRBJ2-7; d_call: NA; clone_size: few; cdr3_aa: CASSYPRGRGREQYF; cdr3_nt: TGTGCCAGCAGTTACCCTCGGGGGAGAGGAAGGGAGCAGTACTTC
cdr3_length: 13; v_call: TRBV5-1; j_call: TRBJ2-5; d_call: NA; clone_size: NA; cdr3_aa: CASSFQGGETQYF; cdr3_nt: TGCGCCAGCAGCTTTCAGGGTGGGGAGACCCAGTACTTC
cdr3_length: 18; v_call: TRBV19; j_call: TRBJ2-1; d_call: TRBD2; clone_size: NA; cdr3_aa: CASIPGLAGESSYNEQFF; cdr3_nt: TGTGCCAGTATCCCGGGACTAGCGGGGGAGAGCTCCTACAATGAGCAGTTCTTC
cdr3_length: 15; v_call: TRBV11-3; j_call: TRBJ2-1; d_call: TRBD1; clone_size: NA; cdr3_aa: CASSRGQGSHNEQFF; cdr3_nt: TGTGCCAGCAGCCGGGGACAGGGATCCCACAATGAGCAGTTCTTC
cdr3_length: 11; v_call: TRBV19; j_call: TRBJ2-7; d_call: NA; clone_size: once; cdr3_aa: CASSDGYEQYF; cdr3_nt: TGTGCCAGTTCCGACGGGTACGAGCAGTACTTC
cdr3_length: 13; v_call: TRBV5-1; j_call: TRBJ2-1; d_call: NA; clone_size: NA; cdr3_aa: CASSAGSLYEQFF; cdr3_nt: TGCGCCAGCAGCGCCGGGAGTTTATATGAGCAGTTCTTC
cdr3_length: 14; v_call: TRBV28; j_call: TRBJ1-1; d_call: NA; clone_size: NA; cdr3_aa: CASSQMGGGTEAFF; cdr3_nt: TGTGCCAGCAGCCAGATGGGGGGAGGCACTGAAGCTTTCTTT
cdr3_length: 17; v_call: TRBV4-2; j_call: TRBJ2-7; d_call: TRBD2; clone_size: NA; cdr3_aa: CASSQLTAGTTHYEQYF; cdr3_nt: TGTGCCAGCAGCCAACTGACCGCCGGGACTACCCACTACGAGCAGTACTTC
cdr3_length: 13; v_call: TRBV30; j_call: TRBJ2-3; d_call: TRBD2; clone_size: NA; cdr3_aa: CAWTSGPTDTQYF; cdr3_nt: TGTGCCTGGACTAGCGGGCCCACAGATACGCAGTATTTT
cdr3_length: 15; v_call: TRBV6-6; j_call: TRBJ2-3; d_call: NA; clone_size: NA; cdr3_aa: CASSSGNGGTDTQYF; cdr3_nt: TGTGCCAGCAGCTCAGGGAATGGAGGCACAGATACGCAGTATTTT
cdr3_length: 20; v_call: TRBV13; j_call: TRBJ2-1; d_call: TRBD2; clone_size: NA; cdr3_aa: CASSLDGWDPGRTSYNEQFF; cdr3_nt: TGTGCCAGCAGCTTAGACGGGTGGGACCCCGGGAGGACCTCCTACAATGAGCAGTTCTTC
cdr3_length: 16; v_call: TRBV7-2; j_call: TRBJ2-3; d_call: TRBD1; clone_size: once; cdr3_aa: CASSLAVTGVGDTQYF; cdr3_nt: TGTGCCAGCAGCTTAGCTGTGACAGGGGTGGGAGATACGCAGTATTTT
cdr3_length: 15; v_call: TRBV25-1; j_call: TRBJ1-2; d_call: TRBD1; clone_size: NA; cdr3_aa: CASSEGQGIDYGYTF; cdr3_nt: TGTGCCAGCAGTGAAGGACAGGGGATCGACTATGGCTACACCTTC
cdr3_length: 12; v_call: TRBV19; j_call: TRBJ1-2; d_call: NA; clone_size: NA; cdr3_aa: CASSSQGYGYTF; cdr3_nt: TGTGCCAGTAGTTCTCAGGGTTATGGCTACACCTTC